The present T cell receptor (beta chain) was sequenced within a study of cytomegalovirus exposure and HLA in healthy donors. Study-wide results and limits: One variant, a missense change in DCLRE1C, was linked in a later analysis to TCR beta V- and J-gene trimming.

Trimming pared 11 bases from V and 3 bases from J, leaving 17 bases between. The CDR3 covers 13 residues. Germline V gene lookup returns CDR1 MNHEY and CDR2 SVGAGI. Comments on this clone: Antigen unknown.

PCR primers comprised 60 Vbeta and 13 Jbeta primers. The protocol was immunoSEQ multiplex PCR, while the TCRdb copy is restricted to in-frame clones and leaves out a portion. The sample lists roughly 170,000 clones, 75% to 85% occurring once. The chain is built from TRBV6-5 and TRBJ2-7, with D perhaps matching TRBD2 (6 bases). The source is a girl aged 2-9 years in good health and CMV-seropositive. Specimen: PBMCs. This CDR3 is CASFAREDYEQYF. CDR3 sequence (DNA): TGTGCCTCCTTCGCGCGGGAAGACTACGAGCAGTACTTC.